The 18 T cell receptor beta chains below all came from one sample that was sequenced in a study of T cells in localized non-small cell lung cancer. The data were produced by immunoSEQ multiplex PCR, yet TCRdb's version contains in-frame clones alone and is incomplete. Among approximately 41,000 clones listed, 90% to 95% were seen once. The sequenced sample was PBMCs, obtained before any cancer treatment. The receptors here all came from a woman aged 40 to 75 with stage II lung adenocarcinoma.

This clone has a single count. The V gene is TRBV5-4, the J gene TRBJ2-3; D remains ambiguous. Germline V gene sequence: CDR1 SGHNT, CDR2 YYREEE (reference sequence). This CDR3 spans 14 amino acids. V was cut by 0 bases and J by 2 bases, with 7 bases left in between. The CDR3 loop is CASSLGSLTDTQYF. The CDR3 nucleotides read TGTGCCAGCAGCTTGGGCAGCCTCACAGATACGCAGTATTTT.

This chain joins TRBV15 and TRBJ2-7; D unresolved. There are 15 residues in the CDR3. Trimming removed 0 bases at V and 3 bases at J, with 12 bases between. The germline gives CDR1 LNHNV, CDR2 YYDKDF (reference sequence). The CDR3 sequence is CATSRDRQAFYEQYF. In nucleotides, the CDR3 is TGTGCCACCAGCAGAGATAGGCAGGCCTTCTACGAGCAGTACTTC. The variable domain in full, completed from reference TRBV15 and TRBJ2-7, reads DAMVIQNPRYQVTQFGKPVTLSCSQTLNHNVMYWYQQKSSQAPKLLFHYYDKDFNNEADTPDNFQSRRPNTSFCFLDIRSPGLGDTAMYLCATSRDRQAFYEQYFGPGTRLTVT.

The chain employs TRBV18 and TRBJ2-5; D is unclear. The germline V and J ends were trimmed by 6 bases and 5 bases, with 13 bases remaining between them. From germline, CDR1 is KGHSH and CDR2 LQKENI. The CDR3 spans 13 residues. The CDR3 here is CASSTELWETQYF. The CDR3 DNA reads TGTGCCAGCTCCACAGAGCTCTGGGAGACCCAGTACTTC.

The chain joins TRBV5-1 to TRBJ1-1, with D unresolved. Germline V CDR1 and CDR2: SGHRS, YFSETQ. V was clipped by 2 bases and J by 5 bases, with 10 bases between them. The CDR3 is made up of 13 amino acids. This CDR3 is CASSFDGVTEAFF. CDR3 coding DNA: TGCGCCAGCAGCTTTGACGGGGTGACTGAAGCTTTCTTT.

The chain carries TRBV5-4 and TRBJ2-1; 12 bases line up with TRBD2. In germline, CDR1 is SGHNT, CDR2 YYREEE (reference sequence). This CDR3 contains 15 residues. Trimming cost V 3 bases and J 9 bases; bases outside gene matches: 7. The CDR3 is CASSSGTSGRSEQFF. The DNA for the CDR3 is TGTGCCAGCAGCTCCGGGACTAGCGGGCGTAGTGAGCAGTTCTTC. The full variable domain, its missing parts supplied by reference TRBV5-4 and TRBJ2-1, is ETGVTQSPTHLIKTRGQQVTLRCSSQSGHNTVSWYQQALGQGPQFIFQYYREEENGRGNFPPRFSGLQFPNYSSELNVNALELDDSALYLCASSSGTSGRSEQFFGPGTRLTVL.

The chain joins TRBV6-6 to TRBJ1-4; D gene uncertain. V dropped 4 bases and J dropped 5 bases, with 14 bases sitting between them. Germline-derived CDR1 and CDR2 are MNHNY and SVGAGI (reference sequence). This CDR3 has 15 residues. CDR3 protein: CASSFRRLSNEKLFF. The CDR3 nucleotides read TGTGCCAGCAGTTTCCGAAGGCTCAGCAATGAAAAACTGTTTTTT.

The CDR3 here is CASSIVGTPSSYNEQFF. For the CDR3, the DNA is TGTGCCAGTAGTATAGTGGGGACCCCTAGCTCCTACAATGAGCAGTTCTTC. The gene calls are TRBV19 and TRBJ2-1; the D call may be TRBD1 or TRBD2 (5 bases each). The CDR3 sequence is 17 residues long. The V end lost 1 base, the J end lost 0 bases, and 13 bases lay between the germline ends. The V gene's germline CDR1 is LNHDA and CDR2 SQIVND (reference sequence).

This chain joins TRBV7-9 and TRBJ2-5; D uncertain. The CDR3 runs 14 residues. Germline lookup yields CDR1 SEHNR and CDR2 FQNEAQ (reference sequence). V was shortened by 2 bases and J by 3 bases, with 10 bases between the two germline ends. This CDR3 reads CASSLIDAEETQYF. The CDR3 coding sequence is TGTGCCAGCAGCTTAATAGACGCCGAAGAGACCCAGTACTTC.

The V gene is TRBV19, the J gene TRBJ1-2; 7 bases align to TRBD1. The J segment lost 4 bases and the V segment lost 6 bases, leaving 11 bases of the junction unmatched. The CDR3 extends over 15 amino acids. From germline, CDR1 is LNHDA and CDR2 SQIVND (reference sequence). CDR3 coding DNA: TGTGCCAGTAGGTTCGGGACAGTTGACTTCTATGGCTACACCTTC. Its protein product is CASRFGTVDFYGYTF.

The chain uses TRBV19 and TRBJ1-4; 7 bases are a match to TRBD1. The germline V gene has CDR1 LNHDA and CDR2 SQIVND (reference sequence). V gave up 4 bases and J gave up 5 bases; unmatched junction bases: 7. There are 15 residues in the CDR3. This CDR3 reads CASSTRTGTNEKLFF. The CDR3 DNA is TGTGCCAGTAGTACCCGGACAGGAACAAATGAAAAACTGTTTTTT.

V usage is TRBV4-1 and J usage is TRBJ2-1; D gene ambiguous. Germline CDR1 is MGHRA and CDR2 is YSYEKL. This CDR3 spans 15 amino acids. V lost 3 bases, J lost 6 bases, and 15 bases lay in between. CDR3 residues: CASSHYSTGGNEQFF. The CDR3 DNA is TGCGCCAGCAGCCATTATTCGACGGGCGGCAATGAGCAGTTCTTC.

This rearrangement joins TRBV5-1 to TRBJ1-2; 7 bases align to TRBD1. The CDR3 is 15 residues long. V gave up 3 bases and J gave up 2 bases; unmatched junction bases: 7. Germline V gene lookup returns CDR1 SGHRS and CDR2 YFSETQ. The CDR3 here is CASSSSRDSNYGYTF. Here the CDR3 DNA reads TGCGCCAGCAGCTCGTCCCGGGACAGCAACTATGGCTACACCTTC.

The chain combines TRBV25-1 with TRBJ2-3; weak D call: TRBD1 (6 bases). CDR1 is MGHDK, CDR2 SYGVNS, per germline. This CDR3 is built from 15 residues. V was shortened by 10 bases and J by 2 bases, with 19 bases between the two germline ends. Here the CDR3 reads CATSLSDRSTDTQYF. In nucleotides, the CDR3 is TGTGCCACGTCGCTCTCGGACAGATCCACAGATACGCAGTATTTT.

V usage is TRBV27 and J usage is TRBJ2-7, with a possible D match to TRBD1 (6 bases). The CDR3 sequence is 14 residues long. V was pared by 4 bases and J by 3 bases, with 13 bases between. CDR1 and CDR2 (germline): MNHEY, SMNVEV (reference sequence). In DNA, the CDR3 is TGTGCCAGCAGTTCCCAAATACAGGGCTACGAGCAGTACTTC. Its protein product is CASSSQIQGYEQYF.

V gene TRBV11-2 combines with J gene TRBJ1-3, with D tentatively TRBD1 (5 bases). Germline V gene data show CDR1 as SGHAT and CDR2 as FQNNGV. The ends were cut back, 0 bases at V and 4 bases at J, with 13 bases in the middle. CDR3 length equals 16 residues. The CDR3, as DNA: TGTGCCAGCAGCTTAGAAGAGGCAGGGACGGGAAACACCATATATTTT. This translates into CASSLEEAGTGNTIYF.

The CDR3 DNA sequence: TGTGCCAGCAGCCGTCGTAATACAGGGTTAACTGAAGCTTTCTTT. Translated, it gives CASSRRNTGLTEAFF. The V call is TRBV14, the J call TRBJ1-1; possibly TRBD1 for D (6 bases). The germline CDR1 and CDR2 sequences are SGHDN and FVKESK. Trimming removed 4 bases from V and 5 bases from J, with 17 bases in between. CDR3 length equals 15 residues.

V is TRBV6-1 and J is TRBJ2-5; 8 nucleotides line up with TRBD2. V dropped 6 bases and J dropped 2; count of bases not matched to a gene: 8. From germline, CDR1 is MNHNS and CDR2 SASEGT. This CDR3 contains 15 residues. In DNA form, the CDR3 reads TGTGCCAGCAGCTCCGCGGGAGGCCAGCAAGAGACCCAGTACTTC. Translating gives CASSSAGGQQETQYF.

This clone was picked up a small number of times. This sample includes further DNA sequences coding for the same CDR3. The J gene is TRBJ1-3, the V gene TRBV27; no definite D call. The CDR3 spans 15 residues. Looked up from germline, CDR1 is MNHEY and CDR2 is SMNVEV (reference sequence). V lost 0 bases and J lost 0, with 6 bases in between. This CDR3 is CASSLSWGSGNTIYF. CDR3 bases: TGTGCCAGCAGTTTATCCTGGGGCTCTGGAAACACCATATATTTT.